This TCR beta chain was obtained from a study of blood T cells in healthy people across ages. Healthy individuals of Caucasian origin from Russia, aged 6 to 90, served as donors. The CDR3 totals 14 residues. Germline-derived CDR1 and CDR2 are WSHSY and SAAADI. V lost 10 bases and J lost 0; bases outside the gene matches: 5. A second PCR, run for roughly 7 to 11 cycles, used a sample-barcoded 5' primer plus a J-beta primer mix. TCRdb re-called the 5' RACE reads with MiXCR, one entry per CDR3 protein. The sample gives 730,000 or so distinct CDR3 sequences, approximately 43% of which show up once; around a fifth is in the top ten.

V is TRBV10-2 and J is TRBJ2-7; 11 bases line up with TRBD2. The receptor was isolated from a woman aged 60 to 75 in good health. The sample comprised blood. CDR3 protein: CATQGTSGSYEQYF. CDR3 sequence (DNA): TGCGCCACACAAGGGACTAGCGGCTCCTACGAGCAGTACTTC.